This T cell receptor beta chain is drawn from a study of blood T cells in healthy people across ages. Study results and limitations: Whereas aged donors had fewer naive CD4+ cells, long-lived donors had more of them and higher diversity.

Only a few counts were recorded for this clonotype. What it binds is unknown. V gave up 8 bases and J gave up 6 bases; unmatched junction bases: 8. The CDR3 totals 14 residues. Per germline, CDR1 MNHEY and CDR2 SVGEGT. Peripheral blood samples of 9 to 10 milliliters were drawn from each donor. For the second PCR, which ran for 7 to 11 cycles, a sample-barcoded 5' primer and a J-beta primer mix were used. TCRdb processed the 5' RACE reads anew with MiXCR; each CDR3 protein has one entry. The sample records approximately 670,000 distinct CDR3 sequences, less than 45% being singletons. The V gene is TRBV6-2 or TRBV6-3, the J gene TRBJ1-5; TRBD1 matches at 9 bases. The receptor comes from a man older than 75 in good health. Material: blood. DNA for the CDR3: TGTGCCAGCGTGGGGACAGGGTCTTTTCAGCCCCAGCATTTT. This sequence encodes CASVGTGSFQPQHF.